The T cell receptor (beta chain) described here comes from a study of T cells after yellow fever vaccination (dated by TCRdb to the late 2010s). Broadly, across the study: Libraries from fractions with low cell numbers were prepared with the SMART-Seq v4 Ultra Low Input RNA kit. To follow T-cell clones before and after primary and booster YFV17D yellow fever vaccination, bulk TCR alpha and beta repertoires were sequenced over time. Two healthy male donors made up the cohort, one aged 18 to 30 years and the other aged 30 to 40 years. Blood samples were taken at several timepoints before and after primary and secondary immunization, and bulk PBMC replicates and cell subsets were isolated. Results and caveats for the whole study, not just this receptor: Only a couple of donors were included in the study, so the extent to which the findings can be generalized is limited. A small share of clonotypes occurred in both CD4 and CD8 compartments, likely arising from convergent recombination. Compared with the primary T-cell response, the secondary T-cell response was weaker but faster, peaking on day 5 rather than day 15. FACS-sorted repertoires could contain abundant contaminating clonotypes from the bulk population, so computational filtering was required. Most clones expanded after primary vaccination (around 96% of CD4 and around 88% of CD8) were re-detected after the booster, suggesting that broad memory maintenance occurred.

Comments on this clonotype: Its recognized antigen is unknown. The record has no base qualities; no much larger clone is one base away.

The sequencer was an Illumina NovaSeq 6000. TCR cDNA was synthesized by 5'RACE template switching, through which a universal primer site and unique molecular identifiers were introduced. Priming of cDNA synthesis was performed from both the TCR alpha and TCR beta constant segments. Two PCR steps were used to amplify libraries, with sample barcodes and sequencing adapters being added in the second step. Sequencing of libraries was done on Illumina HiSeq 2500 (2x100 bp) or NovaSeq (2x150 bp). In the paper's pipeline: Demultiplexing of reads and collapsing into UMI consensus sequences were performed with MIGEC, and V(D)J alignment was carried out with MiXCR. Using edgeR on replicate PBMC samples, clonotypes were called vaccine-responding if FDR was below 0.01 and the log2 fold change was above 5 up to day 15. Each bulk clonotype received a CD4 or CD8 identity based on whether the sequenced CD4 or CD8 repertoire contained that clonotype at higher abundance. Clones were called with MiXCR by TCRdb after fastp trimmed the public reads at Q25, and only in-frame beta chains were retained. Rows are unified per CDR3 protein, each entry keeping the most common DNA and genes. The V and J calls here are based on TCRdb, not the publication. This sample has some 400,000 distinct CDR3 sequences in its table, and under 20% of those were observed once. About a sixth of the sample is taken by the ten largest.

In the paper's terms, the treatment or condition label means: live attenuated yellow fever vaccine strain. At each blood-draw timepoint, two biological replicates of bulk PBMCs were obtained. PBMCs were isolated from peripheral blood using a standard Ficoll-Paque protocol. TriZol was used to extract RNA from bulk PBMCs, from CD4 and CD8 fractions, and from dextramer-positive and dextramer-negative fractions. A distance of 7 bases separates the germline ends of V and J, which lose 5 bases and 2 bases respectively. CDR1 DFQATT and CDR2 SNEGSKA are derived from the germline V gene (reference sequence). The CDR3 goes from the cysteine to the valine over 11 residues. Kept here is only the CDR3 DNA, which spans 33 bases and is read in frame from base 1.

The source is a man aged 18 to 30 who received the YFV17D yellow fever vaccine. The sequences come from PBMCs, collected before the yellow fever booster vaccination. The chain is made from TRBV20-1 and TRBJ2-7, with no reliable assignment of the D segment. The DNA sequence is as follows: TGCAGTGCTGGTAGGCCCTACGAGCAGTACGTC. It encodes CSAGRPYEQYV.